The 23 T cell receptor beta chains below all came from one sample that was sequenced in a study of pediatric ulcerative colitis. Clones were sequenced by immunoSEQ multiplex PCR, and TCRdb holds only the in-frame ones, with some missing. The sample has roughly 25,000 clones, approximately 71% seen once. The rectum was sampled with one to two pinch biopsies at colonoscopy. The sequencing sample was made of gut tissue. The origin of the receptors is a boy aged 10-17 years with severe ulcerative colitis.

The V and J genes are TRBV6-1 and TRBJ1-1, with TRBD1 matching 8 bases. Germline CDR1 is MNHNS and CDR2 is SASEGT. After removal of 6 bases from V and 4 bases from J, the junction contained 10 bases not matched to a gene. The CDR3 has 15 amino acids. This CDR3 reads CASRRQGSGLTEAFF. The CDR3 DNA sequence: TGTGCCAGCAGGAGACAGGGGTCGGGCCTCACTGAAGCTTTCTTT.

A few counts support this clone. CDR3 region: CASSVLGSHEQYF. The CDR3 nucleotides read TGTGCCAGCAGCGTTCTAGGATCCCACGAGCAGTACTTC. The chain carries TRBV11-3 and TRBJ2-7; D gene unclear. Trimming pared 5 bases from V and 5 bases from J, leaving 13 bases between. The CDR3 is made up of 13 amino acids. Germline V gene sequence: CDR1 SGHNT, CDR2 YENEEA.

The rearrangement joins TRBV6-6 to TRBJ1-2; D is uncertain. Trimming left V 4 bases short and J 4 bases short, with 4 bases between. Germline V CDR1 and CDR2: MNHNY, SVGAGI (reference sequence). This CDR3 contains 11 residues. CDR3 residues: CASSFSYGYTF. CDR3 in DNA: TGTGCCAGCAGTTTCAGCTATGGCTACACCTTC.

This clone has just one count. The CDR3 DNA is TGTGCCAGCAGCTTGGCTTGGTCTAGCGGGGATAAGGCTGATACGCAGTATTTT. Encoded protein: CASSLAWSSGDKADTQYF. The chain couples TRBV7-9 to TRBJ2-3; 9 bases map to TRBD2. After removal of 3 bases from V and 6 bases from J, the junction contained 16 bases not matched to a gene. The CDR3 runs 18 residues. The V gene's germline CDR1 is SEHNR and CDR2 FQNEAQ (reference sequence).

To note about this clone: An end of the junction differs from the germline gene, which may be a read error. The V gene is TRBV18, the J gene TRBJ2-5, with 7 nucleotides matching TRBD1. The closer fit of TRBJ2-7 to the DNA end suggests the J call may be wrong. CDR3 size: 13 residues. CDR1 and CDR2 from the germline V gene are KGHSH and LQKENI. The CDR3 DNA follows: TGTGCCAGCTCCCCACAGGGGAACTACGAGCAGTACTTC. Translation gives CASSPQGNYEQYF.

As regards this clone: Other DNA sequences in the same sample also yield this CDR3. The chain links TRBV5-1 to TRBJ2-1, with 11 bases fitting TRBD2. Germline V gene data show CDR1 as SGHRS and CDR2 as YFSETQ. The CDR3 is 16 residues long. Trimming cost V 0 bases and J 1 base; bases outside gene matches: 0. This CDR3 is CASSLGLAGSYNEQFF. CDR3 coding DNA: TGCGCCAGCAGCTTGGGACTAGCGGGATCCTACAATGAGCAGTTCTTC.

The gene calls are TRBV11-3 and TRBJ2-1; the D call may be TRBD1 or TRBD2 (5 bases each). Germline-derived CDR1 and CDR2 are SGHNT and YENEEA. The CDR3 is 15 amino acids. V lost 4 bases and J 0 bases, leaving 10 bases between the germline ends. This CDR3 reads CASSSAGSSYNEQFF. In DNA, the CDR3 is TGTGCCAGCAGCTCAGCAGGGAGCTCCTACAATGAGCAGTTCTTC. Supplemented by reference TRBV11-3 and TRBJ2-1, the full variable domain reads EAGVVQSPRYKIIEKKQPVAFWCNPISGHNTLYWYLQNLGQGPELLIRYENEEAVDDSQLPKDRFSAERLKGVDSTLKIQPAELGDSAVYLCASSSAGSSYNEQFFGPGTRLTVL.

This clone has only one observation. CDR3 nucleotide sequence: TGTGCCACCCTAGGGAACGGTAGACATAAAGAGACCCAGTACTTC. Translated: CATLGNGRHKETQYF. The V call is TRBV28, the J call TRBJ2-5, with no clear D. The germline V gene encodes CDR1 MDHEN and CDR2 SYDVKM. V was trimmed by 10 bases and J by 3 bases, leaving 21 bases between them. This CDR3 has 15 amino acids. Full variable domain (rest looked up from reference TRBV28 and TRBJ2-5): DVKVTQSSRYLVKRTGEKVFLECVQDMDHENMFWYRQDPGLGLRLIYFSYDVKMKEKGDIPEGYSVSREKKERFSLILESASTNQTSMYLCATLGNGRHKETQYFGPGTRLLVL.

The rearrangement joins TRBV4-1 to TRBJ1-4; TRBD1 matches 8 bases. CDR3 size: 16 residues. The trim removed 0 bases at V and 8 bases at J, leaving 8 bases unmatched. CDR1 and CDR2 (germline): MGHRA, YSYEKL. In DNA, the CDR3 is TGCGCCAGCAGCCAAGATCTGCAGGGGGCTCGGGAAAAACTGTTTTTT. It is translated as CASSQDLQGAREKLFF.

The chain joins TRBV18 to TRBJ2-1; the D is unclear. Per germline, CDR1 KGHSH and CDR2 LQKENI. Trimming stripped 6 bases from V and 0 bases from J, with 12 bases between. This CDR3 spans 15 amino acids. CDR3 nucleotides: TGTGCCAGCTCTGACCAGGCCTCCTCCTACAATGAGCAGTTCTTC. Its translation: CASSDQASSYNEQFF.

This clone was found once. The rearrangement links TRBV5-6 to TRBJ1-3; unclear D gene. This CDR3 has 14 residues. CDR1 and CDR2 (germline): SGHDT, YYEEEE. V was pared by 5 bases and J by 3 bases, with 12 bases between. In nucleotides, the CDR3 is TGTGCCAGCAGACCCACTTTCGGTGGAAACACCATATATTTT. The encoded protein is CASRPTFGGNTIYF. Based on the CDR3 plus reference TRBV5-6 and TRBJ1-3, the full variable domain is DAGVTQSPTHLIKTRGQQVTLRCSPKSGHDTVSWYQQALGQGPQFIFQYYEEEERQRGNFPDRFSGHQFPNYSSELNVNALLLGDSALYLCASRPTFGGNTIYFGEGSWLTVV.

This rearrangement joins TRBV7-9 to TRBJ1-2; 7 bases are shared with TRBD1. Germline assignment: CDR1 SEHNR and CDR2 FQNEAQ (reference sequence). There are 14 residues in the CDR3. V shed 3 bases, J shed 7 bases, and the junction held 8 bases outside the gene matches. CDR3 bases: TGTGCCAGCAGCTTTACCTCCGGACAGGCTGGCTACACCTTC. This encodes CASSFTSGQAGYTF. The complete variable domain, with remaining parts taken from reference TRBV7-9 and TRBJ1-2, reads DTGVSQNPRHKITKRGQNVTFRCDPISEHNRLYWYRQTLGQGPEFLTYFQNEAQLEKSRLLSDRFSAERPKGSFSTLEIQRTEQGDSAMYLCASSFTSGQAGYTFGSGTRLTVV.

The J gene is TRBJ2-2, the V gene TRBV6-5; D unresolved. Germline CDR1 MNHEY, CDR2 SVGAGI. The CDR3 loop spans 13 amino acids. V lost 10 bases to trimming and J lost 3 bases, with 12 bases between them. The CDR3 DNA reads as TGTGCCATCTCCAGGCGCGACACCGGGGAGCTGTTTTTT. Residues: CAISRRDTGELFF.

This chain uses TRBV5-6 with TRBJ1-1; 7 bases line up with TRBD1. The ends lost 1 base at V and 5 bases at J; junction bases unmatched: 11. The CDR3 has 16 amino acids. Germline CDR1 is SGHDT and CDR2 is YYEEEE. In DNA form, the CDR3 reads TGTGCCAGCAGCTTGAAATTTGGACAGGTTGGGACTGAAGCTTTCTTT. Its translation: CASSLKFGQVGTEAFF.

The chain links TRBV29-1 to TRBJ1-2, with D unclear. CDR1 SQVTM and CDR2 ANQGSEA come from the germline V gene. This CDR3 comprises 14 residues. Trimming cost V 6 bases and J 0 bases, with 14 bases left between them. The CDR3 sequence: CSVRTLPANYGYTF. CDR3 bases: TGCAGCGTGAGGACCCTTCCAGCTAACTATGGCTACACCTTC.

The chain carries TRBV6-5 and TRBJ2-2; the D gene could be TRBD1 or TRBD2 (5 bases each). Germline V lookup: CDR1 MNHEY, CDR2 SVGAGI. The CDR3 covers 12 residues. Trimming stripped 8 bases from V and 4 bases from J, with 8 bases between. CDR3 sequence reads: CASGGFTGELFF. Written as DNA, the CDR3 is TGTGCCAGCGGGGGATTCACCGGGGAGCTGTTTTTT.

The chain recombines TRBV11-3 with TRBJ2-1; D gene unclear. From germline, CDR1 is SGHNT and CDR2 YENEEA. V lost 3 bases, J lost 5 bases, and 8 bases lay in between. This CDR3 spans 13 amino acids. The chain's CDR3 is CASSLGIHNEQFF. DNA of the CDR3: TGTGCCAGCAGCTTGGGAATCCACAATGAGCAGTTCTTC.

The rearrangement joins TRBV19 to TRBJ2-5; D possibly matches TRBD1 or TRBD2 (7 bases each). The CDR3 has 14 amino acids. The V and J ends lost 7 bases and 6 bases respectively, with 18 bases between them. CDR1 is LNHDA, CDR2 SQIVND, per germline (reference sequence). The DNA of the CDR3 is TGTGCCAGTACTAGCGGAGGGGGCGAGAAGACCCAGTACTTC. It specifies CASTSGGGEKTQYF.

This chain uses TRBV27 with TRBJ2-3; 9 nucleotides match TRBD2. Trimming cost V 2 bases and J 3 bases; bases outside gene matches: 0. Germline CDR1 reads MNHEY; CDR2 reads SMNVEV (reference sequence). This CDR3 spans 14 amino acids. CDR3 protein: CASSLTSGTDTQYF. For the CDR3, the DNA is TGTGCCAGCAGTTTAACTAGCGGGACAGATACGCAGTATTTT.

This clone was detected once. This sequence joins TRBV5-6 and TRBJ2-7; D unresolved. The CDR3 spans 12 residues. Trimming pared 3 bases from V and 7 bases from J, leaving 11 bases between. Looked up from germline, CDR1 is SGHDT and CDR2 is YYEEEE. The CDR3 region has the DNA TGTGCCAGCAGCTCTCGGACGTGGGAGCAGTACTTC. Translated: CASSSRTWEQYF.

This clone appeared a few times. The chain has TRBV6-6 and TRBJ1-5; 7 bases agree with TRBD1. Germline V CDR1 and CDR2: MNHNY, SVGAGI (reference sequence). The CDR3 consists of 14 residues. J gave up 2 bases and V 6 bases, and 4 bases lay outside the gene matches. This CDR3 is CASRLDRGNQPQHF. In DNA, the CDR3 is TGTGCCAGCAGACTCGACAGGGGCAATCAGCCCCAGCATTTT.

This clone was counted only a few times. CDR3 residues: CASSKMFLTDTQYF. The CDR3 nucleotides read TGTGCCAGCAGCAAAATGTTCCTCACAGATACGCAGTATTTT. The chain joins TRBV21-1 to TRBJ2-3; the tabulated D call, TRBD2, remains unverified against the DNA. TRBV21-1 is given as a pseudogene. The CDR3 consists of 14 residues.

This clone was seen a few times. This chain links TRBV29-1 with TRBJ1-2; TRBD1 agrees at 9 bases. V lost 4 bases, J lost 3 bases, and 6 bases stayed unmatched. Germline V gene lookup returns CDR1 SQVTM and CDR2 ANQGSEA. The CDR3 sequence is 14 residues long. CDR3 sequence (DNA): TGCAGCGTTGTAGGGGACAGGGATGACTATGGCTACACCTTC. It translates to CSVVGDRDDYGYTF.